This TCR beta chain originates from a study of T cell clones after liver transplantation. The overall study: As an antigen-independent comparator, third-party-reactive TCRbeta sequences came from pre-transplant mixed lymphocyte reactions. HCV positivity affected three of eight recipients; the rest lacked autoimmune or viral indications. Tolerant meant at least one year fully off immunosuppression without liver enzymes above twice normal.

The CDR3 has 13 residues. Germline V lookup: CDR1 SEHNR, CDR2 FQNEAQ (reference sequence). V was clipped by 4 bases and J by 4 bases; unmatched bases: 4. The method was immunoSEQ multiplex PCR; TCRdb's version includes in-frame clones alone and lacks a portion of them. The data hold about 78,000 clones, with 80% observed a single time. The V call is TRBV7-9, the J call TRBJ2-7; 7 nucleotides agree with TRBD1. This specimen consisted of CD4+ T cells from blood, obtained before liver transplant. The receptor was isolated from a human donor who received a liver transplant. The CDR3 protein is CASSSGQIYEQYF. The CDR3 bases are TGTGCCAGCAGCTCGGGACAGATTTACGAGCAGTACTTC.